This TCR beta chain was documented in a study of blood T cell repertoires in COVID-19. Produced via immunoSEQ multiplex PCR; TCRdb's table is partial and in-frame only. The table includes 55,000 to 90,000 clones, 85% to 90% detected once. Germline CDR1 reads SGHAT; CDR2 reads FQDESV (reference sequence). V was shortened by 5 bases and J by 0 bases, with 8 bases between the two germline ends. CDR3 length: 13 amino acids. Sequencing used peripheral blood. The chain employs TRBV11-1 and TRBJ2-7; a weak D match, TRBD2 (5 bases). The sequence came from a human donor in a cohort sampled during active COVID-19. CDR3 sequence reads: CASSTSGSYEQYV. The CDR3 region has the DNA TGTGCCAGCAGCACAAGCGGCTCCTACGAGCAGTACGTC.